Listed here are 9 T cell receptor beta chains from one sample, sequenced in a study of T cell responses to AZD1222 COVID-19 vaccine. Assay: immunoSEQ multiplex PCR; the TCRdb copy retains only in-frame clones and omits some. This table has 130,000 to 150,000 clones, roughly nine tenths appearing once. Sequenced here: peripheral blood, sampled 28 days after the second AZD1222 dose. The source is an adult who received the AZD1222 COVID-19 vaccine.

The chain uses TRBV24-1 and TRBJ1-2; D call uncertain. Trimming took 2 bases from V and 8 from J, leaving 8 bases between them. The CDR3 is made up of 12 amino acids. Germline CDR1 and CDR2: KGHDR and SFDVKD. For the CDR3, the DNA is TGTGCCACCAGTGATTCGCTCGTGGGCTACACCTTC. This encodes CATSDSLVGYTF.

This chain connects TRBV14 to TRBJ1-3; TRBD1 matches at 9 bases. Germline V gene lookup returns CDR1 SGHDN and CDR2 FVKESK. The CDR3 length is 15 residues. The J segment lost 7 bases and the V segment lost 4 bases, leaving 8 bases of the junction unmatched. The CDR3 reads CASSRQGGFWNTIYF. Written as DNA, the CDR3 is TGTGCCAGCAGCCGACAGGGGGGATTCTGGAACACCATATATTTT.

The chain has TRBV19 and TRBJ1-1; D uncertain. The CDR3 consists of 12 residues. Between the trimmed V and J ends, which lost 6 bases and 6 bases, there was a span of 11 bases. Germline V lookup: CDR1 LNHDA, CDR2 SQIVND (reference sequence). CDR3 sequence: CASSSGRAEAFF. The CDR3 region has the DNA TGTGCCAGTAGCTCGGGGAGGGCTGAAGCTTTCTTT.

The genes are TRBV13 and TRBJ1-1; no clear D gene. CDR1 and CDR2 (germline): PRHDT, FYEKMQ (reference sequence). The CDR3 contains 14 residues. Trimming took off 6 bases at V and 6 bases at J, with 17 bases between the two ends. The CDR3 sequence is CASRRRTIGPEAFF. The CDR3 nucleotides are TGTGCCAGCAGGAGACGGACCATCGGCCCTGAAGCTTTCTTT.

This chain links TRBV18 with TRBJ2-2, with D possibly matching TRBD2 (6 bases). The CDR3 covers 15 residues. Deletions cut 6 bases from V and 4 bases from J, with 15 bases between. Germline V gives CDR1 KGHSH, CDR2 LQKENI. CDR3 nucleotides: TGTGCCAGCTCGGTTCGTCAGGAGGGCACCGGGGAGCTGTTTTTT. It codes for CASSVRQEGTGELFF. Variable domain in full (rest from reference TRBV18 and TRBJ2-2): NAGVMQNPRHLVRRRGQEARLRCSPMKGHSHVYWYRQLPEEGLKFMVYLQKENIIDESGMPKERFSAEFPKEGPSILRIQQVVRGDSAAYFCASSVRQEGTGELFFGEGSRLTVL.

The chain has TRBV29-1 and TRBJ1-4; possible D gene TRBD1, 5 bases. CDR3 length: 12 amino acids. Germline V lookup: CDR1 SQVTM, CDR2 ANQGSEA. CDR3 sequence: CSSGDPNEKLFF. In DNA form, the CDR3 reads TGCAGTTCGGGGGACCCTAATGAAAAACTGTTTTTT. The full variable domain, with the rest looked up from reference TRBV29-1 and TRBJ1-4, is SAVISQKPSRDICQRGTSLTIQCQVDSQVTMMFWYRQQPGQSLTLIATANQGSEATYESGFVIDKFPISRPNLTFSTLTVSNMSPEDSSIYLCSSGDPNEKLFFGSGTQLSVL.

This chain links TRBV30 with TRBJ1-1; D unresolved. CDR1 and CDR2 from the germline V gene are GTSNPN and SVGIG (reference sequence). The CDR3 length is 12 residues. The V gene lost 4 bases and the J gene lost 5 bases, with 11 bases spanning the gap. DNA of the CDR3: TGTGCCTGGACCAGGAGGTGGACTGAAGCTTTCTTT. Protein sequence: CAWTRRWTEAFF. Full variable domain (outside the CDR3, taken from reference TRBV30 and TRBJ1-1): SQTIHQWPATLVQPVGSPLSLECTVEGTSNPNLYWYRQAAGRGLQLLFYSVGIGQISSEVPQNLSASRPQDRQFILSSKKLLLSDSGFYLCAWTRRWTEAFFGQGTRLTVV.

The chain has TRBV5-1 and TRBJ1-1, with unresolved D. In germline, CDR1 is SGHRS, CDR2 YFSETQ. Trimming left V 4 bases short and J 1 base short, with 20 bases between. The CDR3 runs 17 residues. The CDR3 here is CASSGRWQKGSNTEAFF. CDR3 coding DNA: TGCGCCAGCAGCGGGAGGTGGCAGAAGGGCTCGAACACTGAAGCTTTCTTT.

In DNA form, the CDR3 reads TGTGCCAGTAGTAGGTGGGAGAGGACCGGGGAGCTGTTTTTT. This encodes CASSRWERTGELFF. The chain has TRBV19 and TRBJ2-2, with a tentative D call TRBD2 (5 bases). Per germline, CDR1 LNHDA and CDR2 SQIVND (reference sequence). This CDR3 is built from 14 residues. The V end lost 4 bases, the J end lost 5 bases, and 11 bases lay between the germline ends.